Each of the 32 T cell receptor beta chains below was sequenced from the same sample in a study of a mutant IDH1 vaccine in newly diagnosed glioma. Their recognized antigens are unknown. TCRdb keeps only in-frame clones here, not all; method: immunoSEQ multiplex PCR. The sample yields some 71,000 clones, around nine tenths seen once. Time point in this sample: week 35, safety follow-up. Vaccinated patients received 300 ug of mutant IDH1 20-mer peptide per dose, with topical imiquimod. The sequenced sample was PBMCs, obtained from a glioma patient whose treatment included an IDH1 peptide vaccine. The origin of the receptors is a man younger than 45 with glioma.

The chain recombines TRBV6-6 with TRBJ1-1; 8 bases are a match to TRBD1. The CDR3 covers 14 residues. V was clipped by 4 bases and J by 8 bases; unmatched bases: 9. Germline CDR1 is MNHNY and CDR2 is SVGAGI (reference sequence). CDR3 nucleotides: TGTGCCAGCAGTTTTGACAGGGGAGGCTGGGAAGCTTTCTTT. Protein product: CASSFDRGGWEAFF.

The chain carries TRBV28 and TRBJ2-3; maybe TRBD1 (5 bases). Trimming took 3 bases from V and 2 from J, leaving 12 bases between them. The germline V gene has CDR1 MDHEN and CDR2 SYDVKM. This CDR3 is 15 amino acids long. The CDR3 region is CASSFQGRLTDTQYF. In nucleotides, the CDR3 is TGTGCCAGCAGTTTTCAGGGCAGACTCACAGATACGCAGTATTTT.

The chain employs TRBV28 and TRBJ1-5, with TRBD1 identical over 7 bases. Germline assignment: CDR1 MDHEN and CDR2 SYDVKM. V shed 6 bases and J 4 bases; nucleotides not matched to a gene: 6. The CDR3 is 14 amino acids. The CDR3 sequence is CASSQGGNNQPQHF. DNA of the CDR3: TGTGCCAGCAGCCAGGGGGGGAATAATCAGCCCCAGCATTTT.

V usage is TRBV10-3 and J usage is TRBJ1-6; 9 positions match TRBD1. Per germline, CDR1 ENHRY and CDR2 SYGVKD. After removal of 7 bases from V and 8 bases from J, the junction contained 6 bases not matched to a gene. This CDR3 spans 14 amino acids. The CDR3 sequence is CAIKKTGGDSPLHF. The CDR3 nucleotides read TGTGCCATCAAGAAAACAGGGGGCGATTCACCCCTCCACTTT.

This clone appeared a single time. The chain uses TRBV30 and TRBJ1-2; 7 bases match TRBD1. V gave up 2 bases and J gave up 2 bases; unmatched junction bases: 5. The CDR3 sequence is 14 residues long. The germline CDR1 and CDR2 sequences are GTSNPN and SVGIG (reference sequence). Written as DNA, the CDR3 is TGTGCCTGGAGTTGGGGACAGCCAAACTATGGCTACACCTTC. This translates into CAWSWGQPNYGYTF.

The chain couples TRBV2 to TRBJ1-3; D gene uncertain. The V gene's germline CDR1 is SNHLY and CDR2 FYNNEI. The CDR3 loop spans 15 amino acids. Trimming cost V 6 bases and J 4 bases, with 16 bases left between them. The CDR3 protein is CASRGSGGLGNTIYF. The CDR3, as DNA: TGTGCCAGCAGGGGATCGGGAGGGCTCGGAAACACCATATATTTT.

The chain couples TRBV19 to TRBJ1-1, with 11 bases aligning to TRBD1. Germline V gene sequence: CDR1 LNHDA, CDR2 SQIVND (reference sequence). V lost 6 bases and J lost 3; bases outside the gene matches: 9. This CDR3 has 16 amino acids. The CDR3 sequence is CASSSGTGGVDTEAFF. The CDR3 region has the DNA TGTGCCAGTAGCTCAGGGACAGGGGGTGTCGACACTGAAGCTTTCTTT.

The CDR3 here is CASSSTGTGNRYEQYF. The DNA for the CDR3 is TGTGCCAGCAGCAGTACCGGGACAGGGAACCGGTACGAGCAGTACTTC. The chain couples TRBV9 to TRBJ2-7; 9 bases are shared with TRBD1. The length of the CDR3 is 16 residues. V lost 4 bases to trimming and J lost 4 bases; unmatched junction nucleotides: 12. Germline-derived CDR1 and CDR2 are SGDLS and YYNGEE.

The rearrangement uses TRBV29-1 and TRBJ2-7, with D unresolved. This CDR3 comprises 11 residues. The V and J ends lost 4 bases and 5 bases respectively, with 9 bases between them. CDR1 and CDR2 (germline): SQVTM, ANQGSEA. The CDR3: CSVAGHHEQYF. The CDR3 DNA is TGCAGCGTTGCCGGGCACCACGAGCAGTACTTC.

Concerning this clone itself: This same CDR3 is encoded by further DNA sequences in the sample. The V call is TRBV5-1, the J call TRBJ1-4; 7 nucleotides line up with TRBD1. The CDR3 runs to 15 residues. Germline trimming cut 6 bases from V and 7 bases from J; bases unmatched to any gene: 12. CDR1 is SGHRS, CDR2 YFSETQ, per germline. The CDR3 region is CASKDGGQRIEKLFF. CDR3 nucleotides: TGCGCCAGCAAAGATGGGGGACAGAGAATTGAAAAACTGTTTTTT.

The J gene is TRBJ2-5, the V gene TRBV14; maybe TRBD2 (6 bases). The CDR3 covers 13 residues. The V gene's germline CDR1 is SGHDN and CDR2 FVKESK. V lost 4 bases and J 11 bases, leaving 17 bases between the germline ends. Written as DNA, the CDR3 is TGTGCCAGCAGCCCGCCGGGAGCTTTCAAGCAGTACTTC. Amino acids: CASSPPGAFKQYF.

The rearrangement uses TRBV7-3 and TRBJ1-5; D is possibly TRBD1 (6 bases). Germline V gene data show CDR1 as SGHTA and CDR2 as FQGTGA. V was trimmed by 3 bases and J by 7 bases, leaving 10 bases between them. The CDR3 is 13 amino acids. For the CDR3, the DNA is TGTGCCAGCAGCTTGGGCAGGGGACAGCCCCAGCATTTT. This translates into CASSLGRGQPQHF.

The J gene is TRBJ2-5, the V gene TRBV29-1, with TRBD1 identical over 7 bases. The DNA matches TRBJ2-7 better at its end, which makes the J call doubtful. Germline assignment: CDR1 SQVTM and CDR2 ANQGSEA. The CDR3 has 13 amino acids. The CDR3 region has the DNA TGCAGCGCTCTCCGGCAGGGGGCCTACGAGCAGTACTTC. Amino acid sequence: CSALRQGAYEQYF.

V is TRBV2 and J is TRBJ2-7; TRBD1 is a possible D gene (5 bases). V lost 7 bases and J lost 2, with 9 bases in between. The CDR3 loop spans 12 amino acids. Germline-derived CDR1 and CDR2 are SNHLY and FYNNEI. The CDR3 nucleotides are TGTGCCAGCAAACCCAGGGCCTACGAGCAGTACTTC. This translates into CASKPRAYEQYF.

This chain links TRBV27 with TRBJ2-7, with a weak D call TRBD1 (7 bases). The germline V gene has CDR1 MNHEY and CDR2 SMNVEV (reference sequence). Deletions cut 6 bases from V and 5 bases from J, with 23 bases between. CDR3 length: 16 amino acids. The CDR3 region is CASSPQGGWMKNEQYF. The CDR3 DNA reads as TGTGCCAGCAGCCCTCAGGGGGGTTGGATGAAAAACGAGCAGTACTTC.

CDR3 sequence: CASNLQAMTWNTEAFF. DNA of the CDR3: TGCGCCAGCAACCTGCAAGCGATGACTTGGAACACTGAAGCTTTCTTT. The chain carries TRBV5-1 and TRBJ1-1; D ambiguous. Germline loops: CDR1 SGHRS, CDR2 YFSETQ. The V gene lost 6 bases and the J gene lost 1 base, with 19 bases spanning the gap. The CDR3 is 16 amino acids.

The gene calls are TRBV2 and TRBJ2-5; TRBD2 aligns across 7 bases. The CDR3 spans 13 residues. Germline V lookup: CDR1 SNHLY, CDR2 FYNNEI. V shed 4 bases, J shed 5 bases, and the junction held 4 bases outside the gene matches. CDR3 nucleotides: TGTGCCAGCAGTGCCGGACTAGGGGAGACCCAGTACTTC. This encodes CASSAGLGETQYF.

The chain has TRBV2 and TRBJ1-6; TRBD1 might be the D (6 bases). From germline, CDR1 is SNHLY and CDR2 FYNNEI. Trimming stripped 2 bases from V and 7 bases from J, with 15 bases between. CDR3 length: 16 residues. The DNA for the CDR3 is TGTGCCAGCAGTGAATCGTGGGGGGCGGTAAATTCACCCCTCCACTTT. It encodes CASSESWGAVNSPLHF.

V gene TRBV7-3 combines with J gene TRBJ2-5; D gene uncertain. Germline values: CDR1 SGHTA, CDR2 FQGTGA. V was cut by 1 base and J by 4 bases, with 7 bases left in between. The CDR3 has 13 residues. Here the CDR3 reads CASSLNPRETQYF. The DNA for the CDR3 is TGTGCCAGCAGCTTAAACCCGCGAGAGACCCAGTACTTC.

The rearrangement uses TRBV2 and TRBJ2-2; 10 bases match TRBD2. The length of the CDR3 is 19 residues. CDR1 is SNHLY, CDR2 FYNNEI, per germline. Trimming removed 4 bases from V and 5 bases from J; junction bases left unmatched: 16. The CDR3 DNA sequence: TGTGCCAGCAGTGGAGAAGCATGGCTAGCGGGAGCCGGAACCGGGGAGCTGTTTTTT. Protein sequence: CASSGEAWLAGAGTGELFF.

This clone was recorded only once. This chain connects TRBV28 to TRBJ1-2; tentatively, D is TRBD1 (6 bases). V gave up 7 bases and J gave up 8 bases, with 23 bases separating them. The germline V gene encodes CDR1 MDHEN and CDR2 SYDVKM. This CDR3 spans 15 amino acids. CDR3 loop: CASITTIPGGSGYTF. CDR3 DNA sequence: TGTGCCAGCATCACGACGATCCCGGGGGGCTCCGGCTACACCTTC.

For the CDR3, the DNA is TGTGCCAGCAGCCAGACCGCAGGGGCAACTAATGAAAAACTGTTTTTT. Protein: CASSQTAGATNEKLFF. V is TRBV4-2 and J is TRBJ1-4, with D maybe TRBD1 (6 bases). The germline V gene encodes CDR1 LGHNA and CDR2 YNFKEQ. Trimming took 3 bases from V and 0 from J, leaving 11 bases between them. The CDR3 loop spans 16 amino acids.

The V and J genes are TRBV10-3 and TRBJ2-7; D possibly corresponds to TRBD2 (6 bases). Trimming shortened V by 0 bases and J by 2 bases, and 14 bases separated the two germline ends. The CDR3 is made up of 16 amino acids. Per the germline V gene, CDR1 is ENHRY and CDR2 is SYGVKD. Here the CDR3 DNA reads TGTGCCATCAGTGAGTCGTTCGGAGGGGCGACCTACGAGCAGTACTTC. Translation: CAISESFGGATYEQYF.

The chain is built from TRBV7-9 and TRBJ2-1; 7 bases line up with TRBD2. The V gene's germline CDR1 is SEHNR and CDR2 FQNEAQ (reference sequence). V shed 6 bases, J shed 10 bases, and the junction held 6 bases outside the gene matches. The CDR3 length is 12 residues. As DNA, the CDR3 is TGTGCCAGCAGATCCGCGGGGGAGGAGCAGTTCTTC. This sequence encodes CASRSAGEEQFF.

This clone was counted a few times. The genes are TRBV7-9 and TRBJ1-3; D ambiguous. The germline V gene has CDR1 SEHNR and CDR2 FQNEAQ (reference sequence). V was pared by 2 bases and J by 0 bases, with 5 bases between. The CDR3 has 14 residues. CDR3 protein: CASSLQSSGNTIYF. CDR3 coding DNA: TGTGCCAGCAGCTTACAGAGCTCTGGAAACACCATATATTTT.

Written as DNA, the CDR3 is TGTGCCAGCAGCTTATTAAGCGGGGGTAACACCGGGGAGCTGTTTTTT. Its protein product is CASSLLSGGNTGELFF. V and J are TRBV7-6 and TRBJ2-2; 8 positions match TRBD2. In germline, CDR1 is SGHVS, CDR2 FNYEAQ. V shed 2 bases, J shed 2 bases, and the junction held 4 bases outside the gene matches. The CDR3 spans 16 residues.

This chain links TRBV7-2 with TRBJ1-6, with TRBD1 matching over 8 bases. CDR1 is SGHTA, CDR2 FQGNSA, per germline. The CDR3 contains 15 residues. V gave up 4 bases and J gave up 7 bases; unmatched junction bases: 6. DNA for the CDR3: TGTGCCAGCAGCTCCTGGACAGGGATGAATTCACCCCTCCACTTT. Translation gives CASSSWTGMNSPLHF.

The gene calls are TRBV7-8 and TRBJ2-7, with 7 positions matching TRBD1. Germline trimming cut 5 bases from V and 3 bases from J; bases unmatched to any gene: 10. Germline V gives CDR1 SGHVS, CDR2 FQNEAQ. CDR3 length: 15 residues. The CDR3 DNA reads TGTGCCAGCAGCCCGGTTGGGACAGTAAACTACGAGCAGTACTTC. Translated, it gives CASSPVGTVNYEQYF.

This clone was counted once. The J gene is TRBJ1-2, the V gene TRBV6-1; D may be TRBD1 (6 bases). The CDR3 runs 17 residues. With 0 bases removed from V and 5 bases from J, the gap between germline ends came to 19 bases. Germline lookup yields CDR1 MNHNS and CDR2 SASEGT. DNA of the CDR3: TGTGCCAGCAGTGAAGCAGGGGGGCAGGGAGGTCCTTATGGCTACACCTTC. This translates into CASSEAGGQGGPYGYTF.

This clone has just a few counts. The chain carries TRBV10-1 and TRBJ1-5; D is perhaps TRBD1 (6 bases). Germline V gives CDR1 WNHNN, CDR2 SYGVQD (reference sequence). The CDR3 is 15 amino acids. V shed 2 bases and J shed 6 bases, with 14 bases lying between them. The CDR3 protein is CASSEHGRGCQPQHF. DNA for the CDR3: TGCGCCAGCAGTGAGCATGGAAGGGGGTGTCAGCCCCAGCATTTT.

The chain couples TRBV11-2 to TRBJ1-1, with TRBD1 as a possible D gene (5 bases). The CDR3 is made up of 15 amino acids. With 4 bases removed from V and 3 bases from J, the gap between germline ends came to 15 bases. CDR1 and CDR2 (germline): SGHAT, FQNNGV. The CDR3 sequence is CASSSPGRAHTEAFF. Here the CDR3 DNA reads TGTGCCAGCAGCTCCCCGGGCAGGGCGCACACTGAAGCTTTCTTT. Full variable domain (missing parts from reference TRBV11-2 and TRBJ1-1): EAGVAQSPRYKIIEKRQSVAFWCNPISGHATLYWYQQILGQGPKLLIQFQNNGVVDDSQLPKDRFSAERLKGVDSTLKIQPAKLEDSAVYLCASSSPGRAHTEAFFGQGTRLTVV.

CDR3 DNA sequence: TGTGCCAGTGGTTCAGGAAACACCATATATTTT. This codes for CASGSGNTIYF. The rearrangement joins TRBV9 to TRBJ1-3; D gene unclear. The V gene's germline CDR1 is SGDLS and CDR2 YYNGEE. The CDR3 is 11 residues long. Trimming cost V 8 bases and J 4 bases, with 7 bases left between them.